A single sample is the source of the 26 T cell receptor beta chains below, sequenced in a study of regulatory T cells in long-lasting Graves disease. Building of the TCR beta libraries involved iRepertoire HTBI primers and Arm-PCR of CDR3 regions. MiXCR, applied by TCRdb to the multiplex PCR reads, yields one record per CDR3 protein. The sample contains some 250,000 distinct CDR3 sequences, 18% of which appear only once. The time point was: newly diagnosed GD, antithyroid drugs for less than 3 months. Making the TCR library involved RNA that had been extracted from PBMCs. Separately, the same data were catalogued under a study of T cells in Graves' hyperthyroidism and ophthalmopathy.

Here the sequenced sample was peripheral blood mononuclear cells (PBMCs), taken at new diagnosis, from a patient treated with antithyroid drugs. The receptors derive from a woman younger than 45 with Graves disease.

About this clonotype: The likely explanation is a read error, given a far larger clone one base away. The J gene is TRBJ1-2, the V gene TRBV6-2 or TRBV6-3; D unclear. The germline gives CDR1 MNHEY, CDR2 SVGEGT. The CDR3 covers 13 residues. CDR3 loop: CAGSYSAIGGYTF. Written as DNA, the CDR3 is TGTGCCGGCAGTTACTCAGCGATAGGGGGCTACACCTTC.

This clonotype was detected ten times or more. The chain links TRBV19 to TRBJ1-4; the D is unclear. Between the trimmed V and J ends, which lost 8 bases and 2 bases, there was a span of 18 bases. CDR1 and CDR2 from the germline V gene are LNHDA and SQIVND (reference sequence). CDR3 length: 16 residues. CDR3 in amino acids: CASQSGFWKTNEKLFF. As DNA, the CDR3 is TGTGCCAGTCAGTCGGGGTTTTGGAAGACTAATGAAAAACTGTTTTTT.

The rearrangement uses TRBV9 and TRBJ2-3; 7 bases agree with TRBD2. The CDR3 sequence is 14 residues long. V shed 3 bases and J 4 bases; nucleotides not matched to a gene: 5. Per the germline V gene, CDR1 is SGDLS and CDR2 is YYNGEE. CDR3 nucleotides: TGTGCCAGCAGCGCCTATACTAGCGCAGATACGCAGTATTTT. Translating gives CASSAYTSADTQYF.

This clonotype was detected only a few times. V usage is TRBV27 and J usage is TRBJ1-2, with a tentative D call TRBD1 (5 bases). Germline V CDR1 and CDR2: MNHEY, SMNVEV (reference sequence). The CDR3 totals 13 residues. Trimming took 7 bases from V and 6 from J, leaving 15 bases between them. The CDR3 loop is CASKNGGYHGYTF. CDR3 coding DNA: TGTGCCAGCAAAAATGGGGGGTACCATGGCTACACCTTC.

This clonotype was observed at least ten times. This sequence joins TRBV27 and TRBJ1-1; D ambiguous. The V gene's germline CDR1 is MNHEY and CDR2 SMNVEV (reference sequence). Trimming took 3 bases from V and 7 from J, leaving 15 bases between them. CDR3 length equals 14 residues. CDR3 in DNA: TGTGCCAGCAGTTTGAGTACAAGGTTGGGTGAAGCTTTCTTT. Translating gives CASSLSTRLGEAFF.

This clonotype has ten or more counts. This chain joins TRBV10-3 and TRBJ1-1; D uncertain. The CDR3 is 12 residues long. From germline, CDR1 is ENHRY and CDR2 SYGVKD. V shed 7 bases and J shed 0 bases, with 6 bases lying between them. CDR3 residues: CAIKRVNTEAFF. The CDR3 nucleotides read TGTGCCATCAAAAGGGTGAACACTGAAGCTTTCTTT.

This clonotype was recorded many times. CDR3 protein: CASSISADTEAFF. The CDR3 nucleotides are TGTGCCAGCAGCATCAGTGCGGACACTGAAGCTTTCTTT. The V and J genes are TRBV7-8 and TRBJ1-1, with D unresolved. CDR3 size: 13 residues. CDR1 is SGHVS and CDR2 is FQNEAQ in the germline V gene. Trimming pared 5 bases from V and 3 bases from J, leaving 10 bases between.

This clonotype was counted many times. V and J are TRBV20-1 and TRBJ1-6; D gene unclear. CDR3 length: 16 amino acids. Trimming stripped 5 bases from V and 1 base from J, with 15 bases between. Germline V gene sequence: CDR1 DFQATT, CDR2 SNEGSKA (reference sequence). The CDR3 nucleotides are TGCAGTGCTTCTTTTGGGCCTCCGTCCTATAATTCACCCCTCCACTTT. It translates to CSASFGPPSYNSPLHF.

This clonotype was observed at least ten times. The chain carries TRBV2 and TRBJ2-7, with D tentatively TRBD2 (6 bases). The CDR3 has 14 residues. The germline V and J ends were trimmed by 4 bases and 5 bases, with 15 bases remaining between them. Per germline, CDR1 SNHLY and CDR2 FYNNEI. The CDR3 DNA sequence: TGTGCCAGCAGTGTCCTGGGGGGTTCGGACGAGCAGTACTTC. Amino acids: CASSVLGGSDEQYF.

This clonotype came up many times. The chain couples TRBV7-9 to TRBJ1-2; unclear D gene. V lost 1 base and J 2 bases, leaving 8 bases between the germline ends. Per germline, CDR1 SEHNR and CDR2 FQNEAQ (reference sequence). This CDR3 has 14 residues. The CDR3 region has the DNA TGTGCCAGCAGCTTAGTCCGGGTCAACTATGGCTACACCTTC. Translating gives CASSLVRVNYGYTF.

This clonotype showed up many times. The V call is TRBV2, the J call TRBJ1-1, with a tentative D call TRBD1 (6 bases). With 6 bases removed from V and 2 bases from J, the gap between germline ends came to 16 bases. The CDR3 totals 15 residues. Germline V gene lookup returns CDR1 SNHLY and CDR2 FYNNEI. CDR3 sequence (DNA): TGTGCCAGCAGAGACGCTACGGGGGCCAACACTGAAGCTTTCTTT. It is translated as CASRDATGANTEAFF.

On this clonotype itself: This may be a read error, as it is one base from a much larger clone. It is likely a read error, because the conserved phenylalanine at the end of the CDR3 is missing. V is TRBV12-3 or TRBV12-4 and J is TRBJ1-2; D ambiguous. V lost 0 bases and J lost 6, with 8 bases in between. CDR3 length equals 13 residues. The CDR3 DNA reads TGTGCCAGCAGTTTAGCCCCTAGAAATGGCTACACCCTC. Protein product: CASSLAPRNGYTL.

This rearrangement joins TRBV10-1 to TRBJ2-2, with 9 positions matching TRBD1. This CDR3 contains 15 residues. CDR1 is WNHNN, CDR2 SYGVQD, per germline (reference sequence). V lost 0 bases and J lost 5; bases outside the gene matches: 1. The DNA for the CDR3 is TGCGCCAGCAGTGAGTCGACAGGGGGTACCGGGGAGCTGTTTTTT. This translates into CASSESTGGTGELFF.

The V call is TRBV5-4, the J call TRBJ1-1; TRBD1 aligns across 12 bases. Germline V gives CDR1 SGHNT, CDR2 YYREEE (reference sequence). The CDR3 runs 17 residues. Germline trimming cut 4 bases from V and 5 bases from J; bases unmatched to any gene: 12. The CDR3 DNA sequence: TGTGCCAGCAGCCGTGAGGGGACAGGGGGCGAGATTACTGAAGCTTTCTTT. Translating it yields CASSREGTGGEITEAFF.

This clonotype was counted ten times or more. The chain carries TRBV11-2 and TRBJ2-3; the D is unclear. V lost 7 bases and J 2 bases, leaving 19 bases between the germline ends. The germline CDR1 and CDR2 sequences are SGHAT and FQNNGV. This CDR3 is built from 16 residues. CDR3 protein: CASTYKSWYPTDTQYF. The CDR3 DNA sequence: TGTGCCAGCACCTATAAGTCCTGGTACCCCACAGATACGCAGTATTTT.

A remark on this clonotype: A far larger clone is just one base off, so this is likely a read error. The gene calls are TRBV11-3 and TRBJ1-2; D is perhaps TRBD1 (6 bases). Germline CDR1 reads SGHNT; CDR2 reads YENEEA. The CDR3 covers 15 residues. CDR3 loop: CAGSSGGARGYGYTF. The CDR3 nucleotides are TGTGCCGGCAGCTCCGGGGGGGCCAGGGGCTATGGCTACACCTTC.

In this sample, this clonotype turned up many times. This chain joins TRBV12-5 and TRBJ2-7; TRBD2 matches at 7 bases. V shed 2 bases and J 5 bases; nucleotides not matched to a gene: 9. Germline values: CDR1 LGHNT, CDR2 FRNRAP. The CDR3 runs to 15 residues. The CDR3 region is CASGLFGGSRNEQYF. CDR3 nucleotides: TGTGCTAGTGGTTTGTTCGGGGGGTCGAGGAACGAGCAGTACTTC.

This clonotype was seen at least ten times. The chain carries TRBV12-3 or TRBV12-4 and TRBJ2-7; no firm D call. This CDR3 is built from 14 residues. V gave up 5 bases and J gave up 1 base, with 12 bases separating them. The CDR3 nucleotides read TGTGCCAGCAGTCCCCGGACGGATTCCTACGAGCAGTACTTC. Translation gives CASSPRTDSYEQYF.

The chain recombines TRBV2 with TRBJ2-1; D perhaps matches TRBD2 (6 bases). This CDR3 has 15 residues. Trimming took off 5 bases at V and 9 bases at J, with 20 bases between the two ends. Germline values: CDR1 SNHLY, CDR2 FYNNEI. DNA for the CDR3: TGTGCCAGCAGTTTGAGCGGGCCACCGGGGAGTGAGCAGTTCTTC. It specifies CASSLSGPPGSEQFF.

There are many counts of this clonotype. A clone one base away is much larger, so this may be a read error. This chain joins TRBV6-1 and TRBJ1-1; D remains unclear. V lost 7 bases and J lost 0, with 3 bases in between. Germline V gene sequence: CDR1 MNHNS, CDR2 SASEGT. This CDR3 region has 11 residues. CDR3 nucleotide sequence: TGTGCCAGCAAGCTGAACACTGAAGCTTTCTTT. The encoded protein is CASKLNTEAFF.

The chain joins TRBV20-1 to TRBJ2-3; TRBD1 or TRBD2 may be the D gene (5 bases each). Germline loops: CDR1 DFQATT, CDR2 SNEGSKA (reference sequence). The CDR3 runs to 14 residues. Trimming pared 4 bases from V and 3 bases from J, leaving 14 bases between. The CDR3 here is CSAIRDGMTDTQYF. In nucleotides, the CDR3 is TGCAGTGCTATACGGGACGGGATGACAGATACGCAGTATTTT.

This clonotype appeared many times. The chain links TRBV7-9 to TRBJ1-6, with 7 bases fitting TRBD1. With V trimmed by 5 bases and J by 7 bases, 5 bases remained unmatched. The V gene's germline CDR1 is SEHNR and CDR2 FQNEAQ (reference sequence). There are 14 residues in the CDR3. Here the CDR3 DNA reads TGTGCCAGCAGCCTGGACAGGTCAAATTCACCCCTCCACTTT. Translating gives CASSLDRSNSPLHF.

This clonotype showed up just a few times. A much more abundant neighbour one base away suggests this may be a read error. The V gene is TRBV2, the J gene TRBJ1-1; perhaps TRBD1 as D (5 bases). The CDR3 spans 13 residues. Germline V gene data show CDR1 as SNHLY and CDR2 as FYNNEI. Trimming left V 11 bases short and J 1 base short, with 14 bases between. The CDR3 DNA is TGTGCCGGCAATTTAGGACAGAACACTGAAGCTTTCTTT. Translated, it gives CAGNLGQNTEAFF.

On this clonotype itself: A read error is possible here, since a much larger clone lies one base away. In DNA, the CDR3 is TGTGCCAGCAGCCACTACCCCCACAATGAGCAGTACTTC. It yields the protein CASSHYPHNEQYF. J is TRBJ2-1 and V is TRBV5-8, with D uncertain. The J call is uncertain, as TRBJ2-7 better fits the DNA end. CDR1 and CDR2 from the germline V gene are SGHTS and YDEGEE. The CDR3 runs to 13 residues.

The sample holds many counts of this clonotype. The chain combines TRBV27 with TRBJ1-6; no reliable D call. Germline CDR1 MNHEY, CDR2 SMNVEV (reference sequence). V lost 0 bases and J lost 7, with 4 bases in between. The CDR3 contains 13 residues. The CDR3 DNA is TGTGCCAGCAGTTTATCGTTAAATTCACCCCTCCACTTT. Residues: CASSLSLNSPLHF.

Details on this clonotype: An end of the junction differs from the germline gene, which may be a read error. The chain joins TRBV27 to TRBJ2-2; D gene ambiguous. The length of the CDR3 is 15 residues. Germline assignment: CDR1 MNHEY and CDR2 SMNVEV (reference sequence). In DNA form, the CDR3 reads TGTGCCAGCAGTTTCACCAGGACGAAGACCGGGGAGCTGTTTTTT. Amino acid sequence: CASSFTRTKTGELFF.